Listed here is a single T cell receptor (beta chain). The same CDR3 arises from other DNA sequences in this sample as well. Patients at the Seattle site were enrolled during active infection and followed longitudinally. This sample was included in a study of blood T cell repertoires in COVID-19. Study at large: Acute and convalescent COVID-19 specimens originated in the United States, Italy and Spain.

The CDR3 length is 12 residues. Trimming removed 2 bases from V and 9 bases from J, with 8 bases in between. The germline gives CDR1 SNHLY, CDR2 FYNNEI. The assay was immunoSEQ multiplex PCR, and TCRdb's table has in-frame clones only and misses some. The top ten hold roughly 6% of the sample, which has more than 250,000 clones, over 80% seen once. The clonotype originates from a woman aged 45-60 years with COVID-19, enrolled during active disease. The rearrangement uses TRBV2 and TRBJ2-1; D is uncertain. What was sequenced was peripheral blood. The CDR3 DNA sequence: TGTGCCAGCAGTGAATCACGCGGTGAGCAGTTCTTC. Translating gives CASSESRGEQFF.